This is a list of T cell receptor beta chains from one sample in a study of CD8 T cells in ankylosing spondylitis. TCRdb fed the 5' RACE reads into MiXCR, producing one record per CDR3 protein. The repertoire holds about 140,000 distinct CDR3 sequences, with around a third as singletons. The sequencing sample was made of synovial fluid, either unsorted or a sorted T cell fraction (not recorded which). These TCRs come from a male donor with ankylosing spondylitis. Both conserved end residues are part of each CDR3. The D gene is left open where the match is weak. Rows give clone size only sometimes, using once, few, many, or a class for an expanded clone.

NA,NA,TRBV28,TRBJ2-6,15,CASSSRTSGANVLTF,TGTGCCAGCAGTTCGAGAACCTCTGGGGCCAACGTCCTGACTTTC
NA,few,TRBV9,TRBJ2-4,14,CASSPGDSRDIQYF,TGTGCCAGCAGCCCTGGGGACTCTAGGGACATTCAGTACTTC
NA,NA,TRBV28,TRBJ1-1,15,CASRSRDIRPTEAFF,TGTGCCAGCAGGTCTAGGGACATTCGACCCACTGAAGCTTTCTTT
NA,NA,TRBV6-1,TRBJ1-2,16,CASSPQGTKANYGYTF,TGTGCCAGCAGTCCACAGGGAACGAAAGCTAACTATGGCTACACCTTC
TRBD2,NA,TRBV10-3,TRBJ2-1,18,CAISESPFPAGGPGEQFF,TGTGCCATCAGTGAGTCCCCCTTCCCGGCGGGGGGGCCCGGCGAGCAGTTCTTC
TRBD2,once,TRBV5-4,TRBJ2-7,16,CASSTVAGGPTYEQYF,TGTGCCAGCAGCACGGTAGCGGGGGGTCCGACCTACGAGCAGTACTTC
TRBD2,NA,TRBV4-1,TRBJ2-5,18,CASSQDDELAGLQETQYF,TGCGCCAGCAGCCAAGATGATGAGCTAGCGGGACTTCAGGAGACCCAGTACTTC
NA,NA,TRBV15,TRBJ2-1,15,CATSRDSGGWSEQFF,TGTGCCACCAGCAGAGATAGTGGGGGTTGGAGTGAGCAGTTCTTC
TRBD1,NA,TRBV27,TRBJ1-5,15,CASSPEGQDNQPQHF,TGTGCCAGCAGTCCGGAGGGACAGGACAATCAGCCCCAGCATTTT
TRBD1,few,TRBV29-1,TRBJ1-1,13,CSVEGRQGNQAFF,TGCAGCGTTGAAGGGCGACAGGGGAACCAAGCTTTCTTT
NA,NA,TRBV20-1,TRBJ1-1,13,CSGDEAPGTEAFF,TGCAGCGGTGACGAGGCGCCGGGCACTGAAGCTTTCTTT
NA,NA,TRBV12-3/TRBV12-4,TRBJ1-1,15,CASSLGGALGTEAFF,TGTGCCAGCAGTTTGGGGGGGGCGCTCGGCACTGAAGCTTTCTTT
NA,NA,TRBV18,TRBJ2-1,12,CASSPGESETSF,TGTGCCAGCTCACCTGGGGAAAGCGAGACTTCTTTC
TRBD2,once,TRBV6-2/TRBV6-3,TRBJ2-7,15,CASSYSTSEYYEQYF,TGTGCCAGCAGTTACTCGACTAGCGAATACTACGAGCAGTACTTC
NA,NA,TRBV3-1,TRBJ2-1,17,CASSSRGAGGSYNEQFF,TGTGCCAGCAGCTCCCGTGGGGCGGGCGGCTCCTACAATGAGCAGTTCTTC
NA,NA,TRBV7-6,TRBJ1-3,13,CASSILSGNTIYF,TGTGCCAGCAGCATACTTTCTGGAAACACCATATATTTT
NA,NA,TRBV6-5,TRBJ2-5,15,CASSSVWGAEETQYF,TGTGCCAGCAGTTCCGTCTGGGGGGCTGAAGAGACCCAGTACTTC
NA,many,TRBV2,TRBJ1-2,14,CASSSDGLNYGYTF,TGTGCCAGCAGTTCGGACGGCTTGAACTATGGCTACACCTTC
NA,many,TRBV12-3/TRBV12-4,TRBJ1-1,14,CASSFRGSPTEAFF,TGTGCCAGCAGTTTTCGCGGGAGTCCGACTGAAGCTTTCTTT
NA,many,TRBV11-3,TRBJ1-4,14,CASSLREKDEKLFF,TGTGCCAGCAGCTTGAGGGAGAAGGATGAAAAACTGTTTTTT
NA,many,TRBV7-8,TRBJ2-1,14,CASSSGVAYNEQFF,TGTGCCAGCAGCTCGGGGGTAGCCTACAATGAGCAGTTCTTC
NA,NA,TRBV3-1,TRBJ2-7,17,CASSQARRLTGLNEQYF,TGTGCCAGCAGCCAAGCCCGCCGCCTAACAGGGTTGAACGAGCAGTACTTC
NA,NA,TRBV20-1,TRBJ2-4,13,CSVPLAGGNIQYF,TGCAGTGTTCCTCTAGCCGGCGGGAACATTCAGTACTTC
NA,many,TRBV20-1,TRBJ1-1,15,CSASLREGENTEAFF,TGCAGTGCTAGCCTCAGGGAGGGGGAGAACACTGAAGCTTTCTTT
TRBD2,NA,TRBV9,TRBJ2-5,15,CASSRTSGDGETQYF,TGTGCCAGCAGCAGGACTAGCGGCGATGGGGAGACCCAGTACTTC
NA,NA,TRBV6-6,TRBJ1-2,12,CASSLQGDGYTF,TGTGCCAGCAGCCTGCAGGGCGATGGCTACACCTTC
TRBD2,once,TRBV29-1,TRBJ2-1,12,CSVDREGNEQFF,TGCAGCGTTGATCGGGAGGGCAATGAGCAGTTCTTC
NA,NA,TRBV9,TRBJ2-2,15,CASSVEEGRTGELFF,TGTGCCAGCAGCGTAGAGGAGGGGAGGACCGGGGAGCTGTTTTTT
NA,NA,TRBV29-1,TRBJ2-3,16,CSVEGERASSTDTQYF,TGCAGCGTTGAGGGGGAGCGGGCTTCCAGCACAGATACGCAGTATTTT
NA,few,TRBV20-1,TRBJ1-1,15,CSARDLAGGNTEAFF,TGCAGTGCTAGAGATCTTGCCGGGGGGAACACTGAAGCTTTCTTT
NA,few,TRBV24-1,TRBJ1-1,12,CATSDGGTEAFF,TGTGCCACCAGTGATGGGGGGACTGAAGCTTTCTTT
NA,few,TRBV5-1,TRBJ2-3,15,CASSLAGDGGDTQYF,TGCGCCAGCAGCTTGGCCGGGGACGGCGGAGATACGCAGTATTTT
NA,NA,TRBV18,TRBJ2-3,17,CASSPPGSAGRTDTQYF,TGTGCCAGCTCACCACCGGGCTCTGCGGGGCGCACAGATACGCAGTATTTT
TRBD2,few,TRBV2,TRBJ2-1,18,CASMAGLAGVRAYNEQFF,TGTGCCAGCATGGCGGGACTAGCGGGAGTAAGAGCCTACAATGAGCAGTTCTTC
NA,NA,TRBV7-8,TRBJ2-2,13,CASSLKGAGELFF,TGTGCCAGCAGCTTAAAGGGGGCCGGGGAGCTGTTTTTT
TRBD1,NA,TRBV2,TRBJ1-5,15,CASSEGQGSNQPQHF,TGTGCCAGCAGTGAAGGACAGGGAAGCAATCAGCCCCAGCATTTT
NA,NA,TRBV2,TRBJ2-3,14,CASSPGLSTDTQYF,TGTGCCAGCAGCCCGGGTCTCTCCACAGATACGCAGTATTTT
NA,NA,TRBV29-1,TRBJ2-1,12,CSVAPTYNEQFF,TGCAGCGTAGCCCCCACATACAATGAGCAGTTCTTC
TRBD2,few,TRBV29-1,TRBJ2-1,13,CSVIPGLAGEQFF,TGCAGCGTTATACCGGGACTAGCGGGCGAACAGTTCTTC
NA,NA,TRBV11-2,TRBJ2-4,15,CASGKERGAADGQYF,TGTGCCAGCGGCAAGGAACGGGGAGCAGCAGATGGGCAGTACTTC
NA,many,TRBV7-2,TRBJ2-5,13,CASSFSTQETQYF,TGTGCCAGCAGCTTCTCGACGCAAGAGACCCAGTACTTC
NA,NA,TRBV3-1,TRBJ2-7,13,CASSRRGSYEQYF,TGTGCCAGCAGCCGCCGAGGTTCCTACGAGCAGTACTTC
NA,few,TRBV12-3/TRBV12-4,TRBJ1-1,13,CASSGEPKTEAFF,TGTGCCAGCAGTGGGGAGCCTAAGACTGAAGCTTTCTTT
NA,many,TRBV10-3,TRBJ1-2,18,CAISEWGQGVKRNYGYTF,TGTGCCATCAGTGAGTGGGGACAAGGGGTAAAGAGGAACTATGGCTACACCTTC
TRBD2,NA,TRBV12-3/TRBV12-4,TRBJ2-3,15,CASSLSLAATDTQYF,TGTGCCAGCAGTTTAAGTCTAGCGGCCACAGATACGCAGTATTTT
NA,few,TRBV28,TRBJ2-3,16,CASPPAQGPSTDTQYF,TGTGCCAGCCCCCCGGCCCAGGGACCGAGCACAGATACGCAGTATTTT
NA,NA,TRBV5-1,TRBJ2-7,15,CASSPRDGLSYEQYF,TGCGCCAGCAGCCCCCGGGACGGCCTCTCCTACGAGCAGTACTTC
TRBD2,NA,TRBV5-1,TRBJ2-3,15,CASSHTSGGADTQYF,TGCGCCAGCAGCCACACTAGCGGGGGGGCAGATACGCAGTATTTT
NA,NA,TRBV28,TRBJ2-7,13,CASKPRLPYEQYF,TGTGCCAGCAAACCCCGTCTCCCCTACGAGCAGTACTTC
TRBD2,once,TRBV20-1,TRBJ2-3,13,CSGSGEKLDTQYF,TGCAGTGGCAGCGGGGAAAAGTTGGATACGCAGTATTTT
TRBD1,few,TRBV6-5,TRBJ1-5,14,CASSSDRVNQPQHF,TGTGCCAGCAGTTCGGACAGGGTCAATCAGCCCCAGCATTTT
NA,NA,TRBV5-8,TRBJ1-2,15,CASSLGGGGRDGYTF,TGTGCCAGCAGCCTTGGTGGAGGCGGGCGAGATGGCTACACCTTC
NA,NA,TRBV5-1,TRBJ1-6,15,CASSPAEGTGSPLHF,TGCGCCAGCAGCCCCGCGGAGGGGACGGGGTCACCCCTCCACTTT
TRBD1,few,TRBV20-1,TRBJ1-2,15,CSATYSDRGGYGYTF,TGCAGTGCTACCTATTCGGACAGGGGAGGATATGGCTACACCTTC
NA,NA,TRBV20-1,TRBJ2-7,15,CSARDLQASPYEQYF,TGCAGTGCTAGAGATTTACAGGCCAGCCCCTACGAGCAGTACTTC
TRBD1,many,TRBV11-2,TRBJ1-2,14,CASSLTTGGFGYTF,TGTGCCAGCAGCTTAACGACAGGGGGCTTTGGCTACACCTTC
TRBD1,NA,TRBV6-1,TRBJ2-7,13,CASADGQVYEQYF,TGTGCCAGCGCGGATGGACAGGTCTACGAGCAGTACTTC
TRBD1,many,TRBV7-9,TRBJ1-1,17,CASSFSAGDRVGTEAFF,TGTGCCAGCAGTTTTTCCGCCGGGGACAGGGTAGGGACTGAAGCTTTCTTT
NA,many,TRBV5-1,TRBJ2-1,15,CASSLAGPTRNEQFF,TGCGCCAGCAGCTTGGCCGGTCCAACCAGGAATGAGCAGTTCTTC